These 5 T cell receptor beta chains were all obtained from the same sample, sequenced in a study of beta chain features in type 1 diabetes. The investigators reverse transcribed all of the isolated RNA, so they sequenced expressed TCRB transcripts. TCRdb's copy holds only in-frame clones and misses some; the assay was immunoSEQ multiplex PCR. The sample contains some 900,000 clones, roughly 16% of which appear only once. Sequenced input: naive CD4+ T cells from blood. Receptors originate from a young woman in good health.

This chain links TRBV28 with TRBJ1-1; D ambiguous. CDR3 length: 12 amino acids. V was clipped by 7 bases and J by 3 bases, with 9 bases between them. From germline, CDR1 is MDHEN and CDR2 SYDVKM. CDR3 in DNA: TGTGCCAGCAAACTGGGTCACACTGAAGCTTTCTTT. Residues: CASKLGHTEAFF.

This clone was seen only a few times. A read error may produce the germline difference seen at one junction end. This chain connects TRBV6-1 to TRBJ2-5, with 10 bases fitting TRBD1. The CDR3 spans 17 residues. The V gene's germline CDR1 is MNHNS and CDR2 SASEGT. The CDR3 is CAISGGLTGGATETQYF. CDR3 in DNA: TGTGCCATCAGTGGGGGATTGACAGGGGGCGCAACGGAGACCCAGTACTTC.

Written as DNA, the CDR3 is TGTGCCAGCTCACCACTCGGGGTAGAAGGTCACTATGGCTACACCTTC. Amino acids: CASSPLGVEGHYGYTF. The V call is TRBV18, the J call TRBJ1-2; D remains unclear. This CDR3 contains 16 residues. V lost 1 base and J 3 bases, leaving 15 bases between the germline ends. Germline assignment: CDR1 KGHSH and CDR2 LQKENI.

This clone showed up just a few times. V and J are TRBV2 and TRBJ2-2; D remains unclear. This CDR3 comprises 15 residues. Germline V gene data show CDR1 as SNHLY and CDR2 as FYNNEI. Trimming cost V 7 bases and J 8 bases, with 20 bases left between them. As DNA, the CDR3 is TGTGCCAGCATTCCGGACCGCGATCTACCAGGGGAGCTGTTTTTT. It is translated as CASIPDRDLPGELFF.

The J gene is TRBJ1-1, the V gene TRBV9, with 7 bases lining up with TRBD1. Trimming cost V 0 bases and J 4 bases; bases outside gene matches: 3. This CDR3 has 14 amino acids. Germline V gene lookup returns CDR1 SGDLS and CDR2 YYNGEE. The CDR3 DNA reads as TGTGCCAGCAGCGTAGCTGGGACAGCCACTGAAGCTTTCTTT. Translated, it gives CASSVAGTATEAFF.